This passage covers 29 T cell receptor beta chains from one sample sequenced in a study of T cells in localized non-small cell lung cancer. Libraries were prepared by immunoSEQ multiplex PCR; TCRdb keeps only in-frame clonotypes and omits some of them. The table shows about 870 clones, with approximately 21% occurring only once. The sequencing here drew on normal lung tissue next to the tumor, taken before any cancer treatment. The receptors stem from a man between 40 and 75 years old with stage I lung adenocarcinoma.

The genes are TRBV25-1 and TRBJ2-7; 11 positions match TRBD1. The germline CDR1 and CDR2 sequences are MGHDK and SYGVNS. V lost 10 bases and J lost 4; bases outside the gene matches: 6. The CDR3 contains 13 residues. In DNA form, the CDR3 reads TGTGCCACCCAGGACAGGGGGCAATACGAGCAGTACTTC. Protein sequence: CATQDRGQYEQYF.

The rearrangement uses TRBV11-3 and TRBJ1-2, with D possibly TRBD1 on 6 matching bases. V lost 4 bases and J lost 4, with 13 bases in between. The V gene's germline CDR1 is SGHNT and CDR2 YENEEA. The CDR3 is 14 amino acids. Here the CDR3 DNA reads TGTGCCAGCAGCTCGTTTGGGGACATCTATGGCTACACCTTC. It encodes CASSSFGDIYGYTF. The whole variable domain, filled in from reference TRBV11-3 and TRBJ1-2, reads EAGVVQSPRYKIIEKKQPVAFWCNPISGHNTLYWYLQNLGQGPELLIRYENEEAVDDSQLPKDRFSAERLKGVDSTLKIQPAELGDSAVYLCASSSFGDIYGYTFGSGTRLTVV.

The chain combines TRBV9 with TRBJ1-4; the D is unclear. The CDR3 runs to 15 residues. V lost 0 bases and J 1 base, leaving 7 bases between the germline ends. The germline gives CDR1 SGDLS, CDR2 YYNGEE. CDR3 sequence: CASSVDPVTNEKLFF. CDR3 sequence (DNA): TGTGCCAGCAGCGTAGATCCGGTAACTAATGAAAAACTGTTTTTT.

This clone came up a few times. This chain uses TRBV30 with TRBJ2-1; no clear D gene. The CDR3 has 14 residues. Trimming took 6 bases from V and 1 from J, leaving 13 bases between them. Per the germline V gene, CDR1 is GTSNPN and CDR2 is SVGIG (reference sequence). The CDR3 DNA sequence: TGTGCCTGTAGAAAGGGTAATTCCTACAATGAGCAGTTCTTC. Encoded protein: CACRKGNSYNEQFF.

V usage is TRBV4-1 and J usage is TRBJ1-3; D gene uncertain. This CDR3 contains 16 residues. The V gene's germline CDR1 is MGHRA and CDR2 YSYEKL. Trimming cost V 0 bases and J 0 bases, with 9 bases left between them. DNA for the CDR3: TGCGCCAGCAGCCAAGATTTCGGCCACTCTGGAAACACCATATATTTT. Amino acid sequence: CASSQDFGHSGNTIYF.

This clone was observed once. The genes are TRBV29-1 and TRBJ1-4; D perhaps matches TRBD1 (6 bases). Trimming took 5 bases from V and 6 from J, leaving 16 bases between them. The germline CDR1 and CDR2 sequences are SQVTM and ANQGSEA. The CDR3 has 14 residues. The DNA of the CDR3 is TGCAGCGTTCGGGACACCCAGGAGGATGAAAAACTGTTTTTT. Its protein product is CSVRDTQEDEKLFF.

This clone has only a few counts. The chain carries TRBV28 and TRBJ1-1, with D perhaps matching TRBD1 (6 bases). Trimming left V 3 bases short and J 5 bases short, with 16 bases between. This CDR3 is built from 15 residues. CDR1 and CDR2 (germline): MDHEN, SYDVKM. For the CDR3, the DNA is TGTGCCAGCAGTTTGGGGGGGCGCCGATGGACTGAAGCTTTCTTT. It is translated as CASSLGGRRWTEAFF.

The J gene is TRBJ1-5, the V gene TRBV25-1; a possible D gene is TRBD1 (5 bases). Germline lookup yields CDR1 MGHDK and CDR2 SYGVNS. V was cut by 3 bases and J by 7 bases, with 13 bases left in between. The CDR3 totals 14 residues. In DNA form, the CDR3 reads TGTGCCAGCAGTGAGACGGGGGGTGGGCAGCCCCAGCATTTT. It specifies CASSETGGGQPQHF.

This clone was seen just once. The genes are TRBV18 and TRBJ2-3; 7 bases line up with TRBD2. The CDR3 loop spans 16 amino acids. J lost 0 bases, V lost 5 bases, and 8 bases had no gene match. CDR1 and CDR2 from the germline V gene are KGHSH and LQKENI. As DNA, the CDR3 is TGTGCCAGCTCATCGTCAATGGGAGGGAGCACAGATACGCAGTATTTT. As protein: CASSSSMGGSTDTQYF.

This chain links TRBV29-1 with TRBJ2-1, with 9 bases aligning to TRBD2. This CDR3 is built from 17 residues. Losses at the gene ends were 1 base for V and 5 bases for J; bases not matched to a gene: 12. Germline CDR1 reads SQVTM; CDR2 reads ANQGSEA. CDR3 nucleotide sequence: TGCAGCGTTGAAGGAAGGACTAGCGAAGGGTTCCACAATGAGCAGTTCTTC. Its protein is CSVEGRTSEGFHNEQFF.

The V and J genes are TRBV6-8 and TRBJ1-1; 7 bases agree with TRBD1. Germline loops: CDR1 MNHGY, CDR2 SAAAGT. The CDR3 consists of 13 residues. Germline trimming cut 8 bases from V and 1 base from J; bases unmatched to any gene: 4. The CDR3 loop is CASVDRPNTEAFF. CDR3 nucleotide sequence: TGTGCCAGCGTGGACAGGCCGAACACTGAAGCTTTCTTT.

This clone has a handful of counts. Here the CDR3 reads CASSQVAGPSHYEQYF. The CDR3 DNA follows: TGCGCCAGCAGCCAAGTGGCAGGACCCAGCCACTACGAGCAGTACTTC. This rearrangement joins TRBV4-1 to TRBJ2-7, with D uncertain. Between the trimmed V and J ends, which lost 1 base and 3 bases, there was a span of 16 bases. The CDR3 has 16 amino acids. Germline CDR1 MGHRA, CDR2 YSYEKL.

CDR3 sequence reads: CASTLTGSTQYF. The CDR3 region has the DNA TGTGCCAGCACCCTGACAGGGAGTACGCAGTATTTT. V gene TRBV12-5 combines with J gene TRBJ2-3; 7 nucleotides match TRBD1. The germline CDR1 and CDR2 sequences are LGHNT and FRNRAP. The CDR3 is made up of 12 amino acids. Together with reference TRBV12-5 and TRBJ2-3, the CDR3 gives the full variable domain: DARVTQTPRHKVTEMGQEVTMRCQPILGHNTVFWYRQTMMQGLELLAYFRNRAPLDDSGMPKDRFSAEMPDATLATLKIQPSEPRDSAVYFCASTLTGSTQYFGPGTRLTVL.

The chain is built from TRBV18 and TRBJ1-2; D not resolved. Trimming removed 3 bases at V and 1 base at J, with 9 bases between. The CDR3 has 14 residues. Germline CDR1 is KGHSH and CDR2 is LQKENI. DNA of the CDR3: TGTGCCAGCTCACCGGTTGGGGATAACTATGGCTACACCTTC. This gives the protein CASSPVGDNYGYTF.

This clone was observed a few times. The chain has TRBV6-8 and TRBJ2-1; D might be TRBD1 or TRBD2, each matching 5 bases. This CDR3 has 12 residues. Germline-derived CDR1 and CDR2 are MNHGY and SAAAGT. Deletions cut 3 bases from V and 8 bases from J, with 8 bases between. CDR3 loop: CASSYGGHEQFF. CDR3 DNA: TGTGCCAGCAGTTATGGGGGTCATGAGCAGTTCTTC.

The V gene is TRBV6-8, the J gene TRBJ2-2; D is perhaps TRBD1 or TRBD2 (6 bases each). Deletions cut 0 bases from V and 6 bases from J, with 8 bases between. This CDR3 has 14 amino acids. Germline V gene data show CDR1 as MNHGY and CDR2 as SAAAGT. CDR3 in amino acids: CASSYSEGAGELFF. DNA for the CDR3: TGTGCCAGCAGTTACTCGGAGGGGGCCGGGGAGCTGTTTTTT.

By share, this clone counts as medium-sized. This chain connects TRBV11-3 to TRBJ2-6; D is undetermined. CDR1 and CDR2 (germline): SGHNT, YENEEA. V gave up 3 bases and J gave up 0 bases, with 9 bases separating them. This CDR3 spans 16 amino acids. The DNA of the CDR3 is TGTGCCAGCAGCTTGGCCCGGAGCTCTGGGGCCAACGTCCTGACTTTC. Translating gives CASSLARSSGANVLTF. The full variable domain, its missing parts supplied by reference TRBV11-3 and TRBJ2-6, is EAGVVQSPRYKIIEKKQPVAFWCNPISGHNTLYWYLQNLGQGPELLIRYENEEAVDDSQLPKDRFSAERLKGVDSTLKIQPAELGDSAVYLCASSLARSSGANVLTFGAGSRLTVL.

The V call is TRBV5-1, the J call TRBJ2-7, with TRBD2 identical over 13 bases. Trimming cost V 4 bases and J 5 bases; bases outside gene matches: 3. Germline V gene lookup returns CDR1 SGHRS and CDR2 YFSETQ. The length of the CDR3 is 14 residues. Here the CDR3 DNA reads TGCGCCAGCAGCCGGACTAGCGGGAGCGACGAGCAGTACTTC. This encodes CASSRTSGSDEQYF.

This clone was observed a few times. The chain carries TRBV6-9 and TRBJ2-1, with unresolved D. CDR3 length equals 11 residues. The V end lost 6 bases, the J end lost 4 bases, and 4 bases lay between the germline ends. Germline-derived CDR1 and CDR2 are MNHGY and SVAAGI. The CDR3 protein is CASSQYNEQFF. The CDR3 coding sequence is TGTGCCAGCAGCCAGTACAATGAGCAGTTCTTC.

This clone was seen a few times. CDR3 loop: CASSEYGINGYTF. The CDR3, as DNA: TGTGCCAGCAGTGAATATGGGATCAATGGCTACACCTTC. The gene calls are TRBV25-1 and TRBJ1-2; no clear D. The CDR3 consists of 13 residues. Germline values: CDR1 MGHDK, CDR2 SYGVNS. The V end was cut by 0 bases, the J end by 6 bases, with 8 bases between.

The V and J genes are TRBV6-8 and TRBJ2-7, with D perhaps matching TRBD2 (5 bases). The ends were cut back, 5 bases at V and 0 bases at J, with 14 bases in the middle. This CDR3 contains 15 residues. Germline CDR1 and CDR2: MNHGY and SAAAGT. This CDR3 is CASSEYTGSSYEQYF. CDR3 nucleotide sequence: TGTGCCAGCAGTGAGTACACGGGAAGCTCCTACGAGCAGTACTTC.

The table lists this clone with a few counts. The chain combines TRBV19 with TRBJ1-2; 7 bases match TRBD1. The CDR3 consists of 17 residues. Germline V gene sequence: CDR1 LNHDA, CDR2 SQIVND (reference sequence). Trimming cost V 6 bases and J 0 bases; bases outside gene matches: 13. The CDR3 sequence is CASRVSLGQDSNYGYTF. The CDR3 DNA is TGTGCCAGTAGGGTAAGCCTCGGACAGGACTCTAACTATGGCTACACCTTC. The full variable domain, completed using reference TRBV19 and TRBJ1-2, is DGGITQSPKYLFRKEGQNVTLSCEQNLNHDAMYWYRQDPGQGLRLIYYSQIVNDFQKGDIAEGYSVSREKKESFPLTVTSAQKNPTAFYLCASRVSLGQDSNYGYTFGSGTRLTVV.

This rearrangement joins TRBV9 to TRBJ1-4; the D is unclear. From germline, CDR1 is SGDLS and CDR2 YYNGEE. CDR3 length equals 15 residues. V was shortened by 3 bases and J by 4 bases, with 13 bases between the two germline ends. CDR3 region: CASSDSTGSNEKLFF. The DNA of the CDR3 is TGTGCCAGCAGCGATTCGACGGGGAGTAATGAAAAACTGTTTTTT.

The chain uses TRBV9 and TRBJ2-7; D gene unclear. The CDR3 runs 14 residues. Trimming stripped 3 bases from V and 2 bases from J, with 12 bases between. Germline CDR1 reads SGDLS; CDR2 reads YYNGEE. The CDR3 loop reads CASSAADFPYEQYF. The CDR3 DNA sequence: TGTGCCAGCAGCGCGGCAGATTTTCCCTACGAGCAGTACTTC.

This clone is judged large (0.1 to 1%). The V call is TRBV9, the J call TRBJ2-3; D is uncertain. This CDR3 is built from 13 residues. CDR1 and CDR2 (germline): SGDLS, YYNGEE. The ends were cut back, 4 bases at V and 2 bases at J, with 8 bases in the middle. The CDR3 DNA follows: TGTGCCAGCAGCCCAGCTATCACAGATACGCAGTATTTT. Its translation: CASSPAITDTQYF.

V is TRBV7-4 and J is TRBJ1-1; D might be TRBD1 (6 bases). V lost 5 bases and J 1 base, leaving 8 bases between the germline ends. The germline CDR1 and CDR2 sequences are SGHVT and SQSDAQ. This CDR3 has 13 residues. This CDR3 reads CASSRQENTEAFF. Here the CDR3 DNA reads TGTGCCAGCAGCCGACAGGAGAACACTGAAGCTTTCTTT.

By frequency in the sample, this clone is large. The chain uses TRBV11-3 and TRBJ2-5; possibly TRBD1 for D (6 bases). Trimming took 5 bases from V and 3 from J, leaving 16 bases between them. Germline V gives CDR1 SGHNT, CDR2 YENEEA. CDR3 length: 15 amino acids. The CDR3 bases are TGTGCCAGCAGCATCAGGGGTCCCGGGGAAGAGACCCAGTACTTC. It codes for CASSIRGPGEETQYF.

V usage is TRBV11-3 and J usage is TRBJ1-2; no clear D. This CDR3 spans 14 amino acids. The V gene lost 5 bases and the J gene lost 8 bases, with 18 bases spanning the gap. CDR1 is SGHNT, CDR2 YENEEA, per germline. The CDR3 is CASSAGSPLEGYTF. CDR3 sequence (DNA): TGTGCCAGCAGCGCCGGTAGCCCCTTAGAGGGCTACACCTTC.

The chain joins TRBV29-1 to TRBJ2-2; possibly TRBD2 for D (6 bases). This CDR3 has 15 amino acids. Germline values: CDR1 SQVTM, CDR2 ANQGSEA. V was cut by 6 bases and J by 1 base, with 15 bases left in between. CDR3: CSVVRLVGNTGELFF. The CDR3 region has the DNA TGCAGCGTAGTCAGACTAGTGGGGAACACCGGGGAGCTGTTTTTT.